The source of this T cell receptor beta chain is a study of T cells in Graves' hyperthyroidism and ophthalmopathy. Study-level points and caveats: It was a median around 6 months before onset that the model predicted ophthalmopathy.

RNA transcripts yielded amplified TCR beta CDR3 regions. Researchers ran a first-round RT-PCR on the TCR CDR3 using the HTBI primer set. TCRdb called the multiplex PCR reads again in MiXCR, with one record for every CDR3 protein. The profile shows around 660,000 distinct CDR3 sequences, 45% of them singletons. This clonotype was picked up a small number of times. Its target is not known. A read error may produce the germline difference seen at one junction end. This sequence was found in an adult man with Graves' disease, either hyperthyroidism or ophthalmopathy (not recorded which). Sequencing was carried out using peripheral blood or thyroid tissue (not recorded which).

CDR3 in DNA: TGTGCCAGCAGCTTGGGGGGTCTAGCGGGAGGCGGCCACGAGCAGTACTTC. Protein sequence: CASSLGGLAGGGHEQYF. The chain combines TRBV5-1 with TRBJ2-7, with TRBD2 matching over 11 bases. This CDR3 region has 17 residues. In germline, CDR1 is SGHRS, CDR2 YFSETQ.